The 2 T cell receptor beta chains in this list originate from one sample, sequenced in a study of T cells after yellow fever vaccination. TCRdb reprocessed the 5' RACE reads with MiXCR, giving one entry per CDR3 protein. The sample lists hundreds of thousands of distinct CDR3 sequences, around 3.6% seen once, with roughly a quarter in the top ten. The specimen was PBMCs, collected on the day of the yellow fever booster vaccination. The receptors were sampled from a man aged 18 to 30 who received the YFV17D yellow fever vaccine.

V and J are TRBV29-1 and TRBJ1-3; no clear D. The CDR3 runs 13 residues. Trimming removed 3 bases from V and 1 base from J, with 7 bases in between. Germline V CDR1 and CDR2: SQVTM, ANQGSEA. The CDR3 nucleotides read TGCAGCGTTGAGTGGGCTTCTGGAAACACCATATATTTT. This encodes CSVEWASGNTIYF. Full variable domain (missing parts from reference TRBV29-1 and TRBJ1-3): SAVISQKPSRDICQRGTSLTIQCQVDSQVTMMFWYRQQPGQSLTLIATANQGSEATYESGFVIDKFPISRPNLTFSTLTVSNMSPEDSSIYLCSVEWASGNTIYFGEGSWLTVV.

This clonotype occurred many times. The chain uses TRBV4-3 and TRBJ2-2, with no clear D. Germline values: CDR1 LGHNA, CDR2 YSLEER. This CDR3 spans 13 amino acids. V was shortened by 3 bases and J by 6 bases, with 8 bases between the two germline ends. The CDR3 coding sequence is TGCGCCAGCAGCCAGCAAAGATCCGGGGAGCTGTTTTTT. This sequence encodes CASSQQRSGELFF.